What follows are 24 T cell receptor beta chains derived from one specimen sequenced in a study of shared clonotypes between healthy human individuals. The table came from immunoSEQ multiplex PCR; TCRdb's copy has only in-frame clones and leaves some out. The sample has 1.5 million to 1.9 million clones; approximately 98% are singletons. Specimen: naive CD4+ T cells sorted from blood. Stated subset: CD45RA+ positively selected. The source is a man in his thirties or forties in good health.

The V gene is TRBV7-3, the J gene TRBJ2-3, with TRBD2 matching over 8 bases. Germline V gene sequence: CDR1 SGHTA, CDR2 FQGTGA. The V and J ends lost 1 base and 4 bases, in that order; junction bases with no gene match: 7. The CDR3 is 16 residues long. The CDR3 loop reads CASSLMAGGLSDTQYF. The CDR3 DNA is TGTGCCAGCAGCTTAATGGCGGGAGGTTTGTCAGATACGCAGTATTTT.

The genes are TRBV27 and TRBJ2-7; 10 positions agree with TRBD1. This CDR3 contains 15 residues. Germline CDR1 and CDR2: MNHEY and SMNVEV (reference sequence). With V trimmed by 6 bases and J by 0 bases, 5 bases remained unmatched. The CDR3 protein is CASRTGGINSYEQYF. CDR3 DNA: TGTGCCAGCAGGACAGGGGGCATTAACTCCTACGAGCAGTACTTC.

The V call is TRBV6-4, the J call TRBJ2-2, with TRBD1 as a possible D gene (5 bases). This CDR3 is built from 12 residues. Germline-derived CDR1 and CDR2 are MRHNA and SNTAGT. V was trimmed by 6 bases and J by 4 bases, leaving 6 bases between them. CDR3 DNA sequence: TGTGCCAGCAGAGACAGCACCGGGGAGCTGTTTTTT. The encoded protein is CASRDSTGELFF.

The J gene is TRBJ2-1, the V gene TRBV19; no firm D call. This CDR3 is 13 amino acids long. The V and J ends lost 3 bases and 6 bases respectively, with 9 bases between them. The germline V gene has CDR1 LNHDA and CDR2 SQIVND (reference sequence). The CDR3 nucleotides read TGTGCCAGTAGTATCAAGTACTTCAATGAGCAGTTCTTC. Its translation: CASSIKYFNEQFF.

This clone was counted a single time. The genes are TRBV11-2 and TRBJ2-5; either TRBD1 or TRBD2 may fit D (6 bases each). With 6 bases removed from V and 7 bases from J, the gap between germline ends came to 24 bases. From germline, CDR1 is SGHAT and CDR2 FQNNGV. This CDR3 has 16 residues. The CDR3 coding sequence is TGTGCCAGCAGGCAGACGGGGGCAGCTCTGGTGGGGACCCAGTACTTC. The encoded protein is CASRQTGAALVGTQYF.

To note about this clone: Other DNA variants within this sample encode the same CDR3. The chain couples TRBV7-3 to TRBJ2-1; possible D gene TRBD2, 6 bases. The length of the CDR3 is 15 residues. V lost 5 bases and J 2 bases, leaving 13 bases between the germline ends. Germline loops: CDR1 SGHTA, CDR2 FQGTGA. The CDR3, as DNA: TGTGCCAGCAGCCCCACCGGCGGGACCTACAATGAGCAGTTCTTC. Translating gives CASSPTGGTYNEQFF.

The CDR3 sequence: CASSPFGTFNSFSTDTQYF. The CDR3 DNA sequence: TGTGCCAGCAGCCCCTTTGGGACATTCAATAGCTTCTCCACAGATACGCAGTATTTT. The chain carries TRBV5-4 and TRBJ2-3, with TRBD1 as a possible D gene (6 bases). The CDR3 loop spans 19 amino acids. In germline, CDR1 is SGHNT, CDR2 YYREEE (reference sequence). Trimming shortened V by 4 bases and J by 2 bases, and 26 bases separated the two germline ends.

V usage is TRBV6-1 and J usage is TRBJ2-7, with D uncertain. The V gene's germline CDR1 is MNHNS and CDR2 SASEGT. The CDR3 totals 15 residues. The V end lost 7 bases, the J end lost 2 bases, and 18 bases lay between the germline ends. CDR3 amino acids: CASTEAWVSPYEQYF. The CDR3 coding sequence is TGTGCCAGCACCGAGGCCTGGGTTTCCCCCTACGAGCAGTACTTC.

With respect to this clone: The sample contains more than one DNA sequence encoding this CDR3. The V gene is TRBV19, the J gene TRBJ1-2; TRBD1 matches 11 bases. Germline CDR1 and CDR2: LNHDA and SQIVND (reference sequence). Trimming cost V 1 base and J 4 bases; bases outside gene matches: 2. CDR3 length: 15 amino acids. CDR3 region: CASSIGTGGVYGYTF. The CDR3 DNA follows: TGTGCCAGTAGTATAGGGACAGGGGGCGTCTATGGCTACACCTTC.

CDR3 loop: CASSKVRTGELFF. CDR3 bases: TGTGCCAGCAGCAAAGTACGCACCGGGGAGCTGTTTTTT. V is TRBV21-1 and J is TRBJ2-2. TRBV21-1 is a documented pseudogene. The CDR3 has 13 amino acids.

V usage is TRBV7-9 and J usage is TRBJ1-1; a possible D gene is TRBD1 (6 bases). This CDR3 has 14 amino acids. V shed 5 bases and J shed 0 bases, with 10 bases lying between them. Germline CDR1 and CDR2: SEHNR and FQNEAQ (reference sequence). Here the CDR3 reads CASSARGVNTEAFF. CDR3 coding DNA: TGTGCCAGCAGCGCCAGGGGTGTGAACACTGAAGCTTTCTTT.

This chain links TRBV5-1 with TRBJ2-1; D may be TRBD2 (6 bases). The length of the CDR3 is 15 residues. CDR1 SGHRS and CDR2 YFSETQ come from the germline V gene. Trimming stripped 4 bases from V and 2 bases from J, with 13 bases between. CDR3 residues: CASSISGPTYNEQFF. CDR3 nucleotide sequence: TGCGCCAGCAGCATAAGCGGGCCCACCTACAATGAGCAGTTCTTC.

As to this clone: Other DNA variants within this sample encode the same CDR3. The V gene is TRBV9, the J gene TRBJ1-2, with D perhaps TRBD1 (5 bases). Germline CDR1 reads SGDLS; CDR2 reads YYNGEE. The CDR3 has 14 residues. With 3 bases removed from V and 2 bases from J, the gap between germline ends came to 11 bases. CDR3 residues: CASSETASNYGYTF. In nucleotides, the CDR3 is TGTGCCAGCAGCGAGACAGCTTCCAACTATGGCTACACCTTC.

The chain uses TRBV4-2 and TRBJ2-2; D is ambiguous. The germline V and J ends were trimmed by 0 bases and 5 bases, with 10 bases remaining between them. The CDR3 totals 15 residues. CDR1 is LGHNA and CDR2 is YNFKEQ in the germline V gene. CDR3 loop: CASSQDASGTGELFF. The CDR3 bases are TGTGCCAGCAGCCAAGATGCTTCTGGGACCGGGGAGCTGTTTTTT.

This sequence joins TRBV27 and TRBJ2-7, with D possibly matching TRBD1 (5 bases). The CDR3 has 15 amino acids. CDR1 and CDR2 (germline): MNHEY, SMNVEV (reference sequence). Trimming shortened V by 3 bases and J by 7 bases, and 19 bases separated the two germline ends. DNA for the CDR3: TGTGCCAGCAGTTTTCTGTCAGGGCTATCGAAAGAGCAGTACTTC. Protein product: CASSFLSGLSKEQYF.

The chain is built from TRBV5-1 and TRBJ2-3; 9 bases agree with TRBD2. The V gene's germline CDR1 is SGHRS and CDR2 YFSETQ. The V and J ends lost 3 bases and 2 bases, in that order; junction bases with no gene match: 13. There are 18 residues in the CDR3. The DNA for the CDR3 is TGCGCCAGCAGCTCCTCGATAGGAGCGGGAGGACCCACAGATACGCAGTATTTT. Protein: CASSSSIGAGGPTDTQYF.

The chain has TRBV7-8 and TRBJ2-7; the D gene could be TRBD1 or TRBD2 (5 bases each). The CDR3 has 15 residues. V dropped 3 bases and J dropped 2 bases, with 14 bases sitting between them. Germline CDR1 reads SGHVS; CDR2 reads FQNEAQ. The CDR3 reads CASSFPGTGPYEQYF. The CDR3 coding sequence is TGTGCCAGCAGCTTCCCCGGGACCGGACCCTACGAGCAGTACTTC.

The V and J genes are TRBV19 and TRBJ2-5; TRBD1 matches at 8 bases. V shed 5 bases, J shed 5 bases, and the junction held 13 bases outside the gene matches. CDR1 and CDR2 (germline): LNHDA, SQIVND (reference sequence). The CDR3 sequence is 16 residues long. CDR3 bases: TGTGCCAGTAGTTCTCTCCGACAGGGGTCGCGGGAGACCCAGTACTTC. Translated: CASSSLRQGSRETQYF.

The chain has TRBV7-2 and TRBJ2-2, with unresolved D. Germline V gene lookup returns CDR1 SGHTA and CDR2 FQGNSA. V shed 1 base and J shed 6 bases, with 9 bases lying between them. This CDR3 contains 14 residues. CDR3 coding DNA: TGTGCCAGCAGCTTAGACCCCGGATCCGGGGAGCTGTTTTTT. Translating gives CASSLDPGSGELFF.

This sequence joins TRBV28 and TRBJ2-7; TRBD1 aligns across 9 bases. The CDR3 is 12 amino acids. J was trimmed by 5 bases and V by 8 bases; bases with no gene match: 4. Germline V gene sequence: CDR1 MDHEN, CDR2 SYDVKM. Here the CDR3 DNA reads TGTGCCAGCGAGGGACAGGGCCACGAGCAGTACTTC. Its translation is CASEGQGHEQYF.

The chain joins TRBV11-2 to TRBJ2-1; 8 bases are a match to TRBD2. Per the germline V gene, CDR1 is SGHAT and CDR2 is FQNNGV. The CDR3 sequence is 15 residues long. V lost 5 bases to trimming and J lost 8 bases; unmatched junction nucleotides: 11. The CDR3 spells CASSRGGGTQDEQFF. The CDR3 DNA reads as TGTGCCAGCAGCCGGGGGGGCGGGACTCAGGATGAGCAGTTCTTC.

The chain carries TRBV18 and TRBJ1-4; unclear D gene. V was trimmed by 5 bases and J by 8 bases, leaving 6 bases between them. The CDR3 is made up of 11 amino acids. Germline V lookup: CDR1 KGHSH, CDR2 LQKENI. CDR3 protein: CASSGKEKLFF. In DNA form, the CDR3 reads TGTGCCAGCTCAGGGAAGGAAAAACTGTTTTTT.

This chain uses TRBV19 with TRBJ2-2; D gene uncertain. V dropped 3 bases and J dropped 1 base, with 9 bases sitting between them. Germline CDR1 reads LNHDA; CDR2 reads SQIVND (reference sequence). The CDR3 sequence is 15 residues long. The CDR3: CASSMVAGNTGELFF. The CDR3 nucleotides are TGTGCCAGTAGTATGGTGGCAGGGAACACCGGGGAGCTGTTTTTT.

The chain uses TRBV9 and TRBJ2-5, with a weak D call TRBD2 (5 bases). The CDR3 totals 14 residues. V lost 3 bases and J 6 bases, leaving 15 bases between the germline ends. Germline V gene lookup returns CDR1 SGDLS and CDR2 YYNGEE. The CDR3 DNA sequence: TGTGCCAGCAGCGCCTCGGACTCCCACCAGACCCAGTACTTC. It is translated as CASSASDSHQTQYF.